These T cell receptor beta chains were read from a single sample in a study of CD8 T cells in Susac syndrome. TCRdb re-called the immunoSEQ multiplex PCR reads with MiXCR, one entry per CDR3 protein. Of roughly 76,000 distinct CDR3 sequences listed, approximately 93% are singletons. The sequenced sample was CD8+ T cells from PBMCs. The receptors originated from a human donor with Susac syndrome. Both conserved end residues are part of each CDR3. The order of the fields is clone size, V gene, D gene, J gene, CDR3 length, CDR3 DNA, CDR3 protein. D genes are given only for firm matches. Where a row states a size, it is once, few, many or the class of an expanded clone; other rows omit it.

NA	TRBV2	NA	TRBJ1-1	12	TGTGCCAGCTACGGACGGCTCACTGAAGCTTTCTTT	CASYGRLTEAFF
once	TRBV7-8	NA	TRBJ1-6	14	TGTGCCAGCAGCTTAGAAAGGGGGAGCTCACCCCTCCACTTT	CASSLERGSSPLHF
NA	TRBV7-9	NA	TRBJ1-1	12	TGTGCCAGCAGCTACGAGGGCACTGAAGCTTTCTTT	CASSYEGTEAFF
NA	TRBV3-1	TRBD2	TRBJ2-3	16	TGTGCCAGCGAACCGCCTAGCGGGAGACTCACAGATACGCAGTATTTT	CASEPPSGRLTDTQYF
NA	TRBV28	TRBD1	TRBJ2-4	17	TGTGCCAGCAGTTTAGGGGCAGGGGGCGCAGGCAGGAACATTCAGTACTTC	CASSLGAGGAGRNIQYF
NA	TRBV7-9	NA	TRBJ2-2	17	TGTGCCAGCAGCCCCTTTAAAGGGGTGGTATTTGCCGGGGAGCTGTTTTTT	CASSPFKGVVFAGELFF
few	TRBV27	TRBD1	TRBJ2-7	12	TGTGCCAGCAGGACAGGGGGCGGCGAGCAGTACTTC	CASRTGGGEQYF
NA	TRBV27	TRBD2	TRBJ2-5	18	TGTGCCAGCAGTTCCTACTCGACTAGCGGAGGGCTACAAGAGACCCAGTACTTC	CASSSYSTSGGLQETQYF
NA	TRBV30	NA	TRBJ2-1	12	TGTGCCTGGAGTGCGGGGCGCAATGAGCAGTTCTTC	CAWSAGRNEQFF
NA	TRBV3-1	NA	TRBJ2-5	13	TGTGCCAGCAGCCAAGATCGGTCCGGTACCCAGTACTTC	CASSQDRSGTQYF
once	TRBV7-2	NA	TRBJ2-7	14	TGTGCCAGCAGCCCTAGGGCTCAAAGGGGCGAGCAGTACTTC	CASSPRAQRGEQYF
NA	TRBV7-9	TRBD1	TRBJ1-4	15	TGTGCCAGCAGCCCAACAACAGGGGAGTGGGAAAAACTGTTTTTT	CASSPTTGEWEKLFF
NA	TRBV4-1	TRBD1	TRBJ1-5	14	TGCGCCAGCAGCCACCAACAGGGGTCTCAGCCCCAGCATTTT	CASSHQQGSQPQHF
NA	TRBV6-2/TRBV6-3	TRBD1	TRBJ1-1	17	TGTGCCAGCAGTTACTTGCGGACAGGCATTATGAACACTGAAGCTTTCTTT	CASSYLRTGIMNTEAFF
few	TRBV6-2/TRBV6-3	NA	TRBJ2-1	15	TGTGCCAGCAGTTACGTTGGGGCCTCCTACAATGAGCAGTTCTTC	CASSYVGASYNEQFF
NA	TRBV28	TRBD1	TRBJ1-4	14	TGTGCCAGCAGTCTGGGGACAGGGTATGAAAAACTGTTTTTT	CASSLGTGYEKLFF
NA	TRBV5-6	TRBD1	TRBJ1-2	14	TGTGCCAGCAGCTCAAGACAGGGAAACTATGGCTACACCTTC	CASSSRQGNYGYTF
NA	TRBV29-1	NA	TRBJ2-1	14	TGCAGCGTTGAGTTAGGGAGCTCCTACAATGAGCAGTTCTTC	CSVELGSSYNEQFF
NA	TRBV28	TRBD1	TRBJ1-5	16	TGTGCCAGCAGTCCCTGGGACAGGGAATGGAATCAGCCCCAGCATTTT	CASSPWDREWNQPQHF
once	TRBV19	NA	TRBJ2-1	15	TGTGCCAGTAGTATAGGCGCGTCGGGAGCAATTGAGCAGTTCTTC	CASSIGASGAIEQFF
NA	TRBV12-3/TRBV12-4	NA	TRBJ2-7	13	TGTGCCAGCAGTCCCGGCCGTCCGCACGAGCAGTACTTC	CASSPGRPHEQYF
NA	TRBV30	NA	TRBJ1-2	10	TGTGCGGTGACCGGTCTTGGCTACACCTTC	CAVTGLGYTF
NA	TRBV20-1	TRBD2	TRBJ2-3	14	TGCAGTGCTAGAGTAGCGGGTGTTACAGATACGCAGTATTTT	CSARVAGVTDTQYF
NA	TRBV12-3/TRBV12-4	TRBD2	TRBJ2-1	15	TGTGCCAGCAGTCCCCGGCTAGCGGGAGGCAATGAGCAGTTCTTC	CASSPRLAGGNEQFF
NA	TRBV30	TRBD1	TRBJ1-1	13	TGTGCCTGGAGCCTACAGGGGTATGTCGGAGCTTTCTTT	CAWSLQGYVGAFF
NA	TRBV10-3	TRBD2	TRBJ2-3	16	TGTGCCATCAGTGAACCGACTAGCGGGCGCACAGATACGCAGTATTTT	CAISEPTSGRTDTQYF